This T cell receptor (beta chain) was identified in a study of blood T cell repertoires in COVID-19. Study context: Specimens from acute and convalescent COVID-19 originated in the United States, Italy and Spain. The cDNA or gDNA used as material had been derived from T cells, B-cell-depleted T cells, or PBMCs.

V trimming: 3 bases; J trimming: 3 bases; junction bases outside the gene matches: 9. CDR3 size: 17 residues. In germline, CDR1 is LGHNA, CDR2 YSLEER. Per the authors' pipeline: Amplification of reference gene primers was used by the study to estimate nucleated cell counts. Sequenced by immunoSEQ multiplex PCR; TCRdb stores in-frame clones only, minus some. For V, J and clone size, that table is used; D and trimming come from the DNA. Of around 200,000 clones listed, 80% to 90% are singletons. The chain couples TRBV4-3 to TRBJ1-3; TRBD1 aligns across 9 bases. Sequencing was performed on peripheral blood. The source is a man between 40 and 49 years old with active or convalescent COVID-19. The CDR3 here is CASSHEYRGLGGNTIYF. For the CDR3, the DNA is TGCGCCAGCAGCCATGAATACAGGGGGCTCGGTGGAAACACCATATATTTT.